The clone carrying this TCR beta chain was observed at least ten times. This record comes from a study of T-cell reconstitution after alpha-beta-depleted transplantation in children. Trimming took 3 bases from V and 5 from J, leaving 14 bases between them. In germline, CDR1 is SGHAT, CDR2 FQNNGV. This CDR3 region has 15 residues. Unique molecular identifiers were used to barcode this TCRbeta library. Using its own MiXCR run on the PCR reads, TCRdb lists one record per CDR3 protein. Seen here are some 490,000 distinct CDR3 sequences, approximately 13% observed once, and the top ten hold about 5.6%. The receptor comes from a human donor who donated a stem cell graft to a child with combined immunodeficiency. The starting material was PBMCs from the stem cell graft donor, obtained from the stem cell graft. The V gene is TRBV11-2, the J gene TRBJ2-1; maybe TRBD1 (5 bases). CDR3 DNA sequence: TGTGCCAGCAGCTTCGCCCCGGACACAAACAATGAGCAGTTCTTC. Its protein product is CASSFAPDTNNEQFF.